Listed here are 27 T cell receptor beta chains from one sample, sequenced in a study of identical twins. A single record per CDR3 protein comes from TCRdb applying MiXCR to the 5' RACE reads. Here the sample spans about 530,000 distinct CDR3 sequences, 20% to 25% being singletons. The data also belong to a second study, concerning yellow fever vaccine responses in identical twins.

The sequenced sample was CD4+ T cells sorted from blood. These receptors were obtained from a woman in her late teens or twenties in good health.

As for this clonotype: The junction departs from germline at one end; a sequencing error may be responsible. The chain carries TRBV5-6 and TRBJ1-2; tentatively, D is TRBD1 (6 bases). This CDR3 region has 12 residues. From germline, CDR1 is SGHDT and CDR2 YYEEEE. DNA of the CDR3: TGTGCCAGCAGCTTGACCGCCGCGGGACAAGACTTC. This sequence encodes CASSLTAAGQDF.

The genes are TRBV6-1 and TRBJ1-5; 8 nucleotides line up with TRBD1. Germline CDR1 MNHNS, CDR2 SASEGT. The CDR3 spans 14 residues. V lost 10 bases and J lost 5; bases outside the gene matches: 10. The CDR3 bases are TGTGCCACCTCGACAGGGGCCTTACATCAGCCCCAGCATTTT. Translated: CATSTGALHQPQHF.

The chain uses TRBV15 and TRBJ2-5, with D maybe TRBD1 (6 bases). The length of the CDR3 is 13 residues. The germline gives CDR1 LNHNV, CDR2 YYDKDF (reference sequence). The V gene lost 4 bases and the J gene lost 3 bases, with 9 bases spanning the gap. CDR3 residues: CATSMTGEETQYF. CDR3 nucleotide sequence: TGTGCCACCAGCATGACAGGTGAAGAGACCCAGTACTTC.

The chain combines TRBV4-1 with TRBJ2-5, with a possible D match to TRBD2 (5 bases). V lost 0 bases, J lost 5 bases, and 16 bases lay in between. The germline V gene encodes CDR1 MGHRA and CDR2 YSYEKL. The CDR3 is 16 amino acids. The DNA for the CDR3 is TGCGCCAGCAGCCAAGATCCGGGCGGAGGCGGGGAGACCCAGTACTTC. Its protein is CASSQDPGGGGETQYF.

This clonotype was seen a handful of times. In DNA, the CDR3 is TGCAGTGCTAGAGAAAGTACAGGGGTTTCACCCCTCCACTTT. It specifies CSARESTGVSPLHF. The chain links TRBV20-1 to TRBJ1-6; 7 bases fit TRBD1. The CDR3 covers 14 residues. V lost 0 bases to trimming and J lost 9 bases; unmatched junction nucleotides: 5. CDR1 and CDR2 from the germline V gene are DFQATT and SNEGSKA (reference sequence).

In this sample, this clonotype turned up a few times. The chain recombines TRBV12-3 or TRBV12-4 with TRBJ2-7; D might be TRBD1 or TRBD2, each matching 5 bases. The V gene lost 6 bases and the J gene lost 7 bases, with 13 bases spanning the gap. The CDR3 loop spans 12 amino acids. The DNA for the CDR3 is TGTGCCAGCAGCCTGGGGGTTAGGGAGCAGTACTTC. As protein: CASSLGVREQYF.

The chain couples TRBV6-1 to TRBJ2-7; 7 bases are a match to TRBD1. Germline-derived CDR1 and CDR2 are MNHNS and SASEGT. The J segment lost 4 bases and the V segment lost 6 bases, leaving 6 bases of the junction unmatched. CDR3 length: 13 residues. CDR3 bases: TGTGCCAGCAGACAGGGGCACTCATACGAGCAGTACTTC. It yields the protein CASRQGHSYEQYF.

This clonotype came up a few times. This sequence joins TRBV6-1 and TRBJ2-3, with 8 bases fitting TRBD2. The V and J ends lost 8 bases and 1 base, in that order; junction bases with no gene match: 8. The CDR3 is 15 amino acids. In germline, CDR1 is MNHNS, CDR2 SASEGT. The CDR3 protein is CASLPGGFRTDTQYF. CDR3 bases: TGTGCCAGCCTCCCGGGGGGGTTCCGCACAGATACGCAGTATTTT.

The chain couples TRBV5-1 to TRBJ2-7, with D possibly being TRBD1 (6 bases). The CDR3 consists of 14 residues. V gave up 6 bases and J gave up 2 bases, with 15 bases separating them. Germline CDR1 and CDR2: SGHRS and YFSETQ. This CDR3 is CASNRQGSTYEQYF. CDR3 DNA sequence: TGCGCCAGCAATCGTCAGGGGAGCACCTACGAGCAGTACTTC.

The V gene is TRBV5-1, the J gene TRBJ2-1; TRBD2 aligns across 8 bases. The CDR3 extends over 17 amino acids. Germline V gene sequence: CDR1 SGHRS, CDR2 YFSETQ. J was trimmed by 8 bases and V by 1 base; bases with no gene match: 14. The DNA for the CDR3 is TGCGCCAGCAGCTTGTTAAGTGGCGGGACTAGTCCTTATGAGCAGTTCTTC. It translates to CASSLLSGGTSPYEQFF.

This clonotype was counted a few times. The chain carries TRBV20-1 and TRBJ1-3; TRBD1 agrees at 8 bases. This CDR3 has 16 residues. Trimming removed 7 bases from V and 0 bases from J; junction bases left unmatched: 11. Germline CDR1 DFQATT, CDR2 SNEGSKA (reference sequence). The CDR3 reads CSVTRQGSISGNTIYF. In DNA, the CDR3 is TGCAGTGTCACGAGACAGGGGTCGATCTCTGGAAACACCATATATTTT.

This chain connects TRBV6-5 to TRBJ1-2, with 9 bases matching TRBD1. Trimming removed 6 bases from V and 4 bases from J; junction bases left unmatched: 12. This CDR3 is 16 amino acids long. Germline CDR1 MNHEY, CDR2 SVGAGI. The CDR3 nucleotides read TGTGCCAGCAGCCTTACTTGGCCGGGACAGGGCTATGGCTACACCTTC. Protein product: CASSLTWPGQGYGYTF.

This clonotype was seen a few times. The chain recombines TRBV20-1 with TRBJ1-2, with 7 bases identical to TRBD1. V shed 0 bases and J 0 bases; nucleotides not matched to a gene: 1. This CDR3 spans 14 amino acids. Germline V gene lookup returns CDR1 DFQATT and CDR2 SNEGSKA (reference sequence). CDR3 DNA: TGCAGTGCTAGAGATCAGGGGGCTAACTATGGCTACACCTTC. This gives the protein CSARDQGANYGYTF.

This clonotype was seen a handful of times. This chain links TRBV20-1 with TRBJ2-2; 15 nucleotides line up with TRBD2. V gave up 0 bases and J gave up 4 bases; unmatched junction bases: 6. Germline V gene lookup returns CDR1 DFQATT and CDR2 SNEGSKA (reference sequence). This CDR3 region has 18 residues. In nucleotides, the CDR3 is TGCAGTGCTAGAGACTCGGGGACTAGCGGGAGGAGCACCGGGGAGCTGTTTTTT. This gives the protein CSARDSGTSGRSTGELFF.

In its sample, this clonotype was seen a few times. The chain has TRBV5-1 and TRBJ2-7; D remains unclear. This CDR3 comprises 13 residues. Trimming took 1 base from V and 0 from J, leaving 5 bases between them. Germline CDR1 SGHRS, CDR2 YFSETQ. The CDR3 spells CASSLHGSYEQYF. The CDR3 nucleotides read TGCGCCAGCAGCTTGCACGGCTCCTACGAGCAGTACTTC. The complete variable domain, with remaining parts taken from reference TRBV5-1 and TRBJ2-7, reads KAGVTQTPRYLIKTRGQQVTLSCSPISGHRSVSWYQQTPGQGLQFLFEYFSETQRNKGNFPGRFSGRQFSNSRSEMNVSTLELGDSALYLCASSLHGSYEQYFGPGTRLTVT.

This clonotype was counted ten times or more. The genes are TRBV24-1 and TRBJ2-1; 7 bases line up with TRBD1. The V and J ends lost 11 bases and 2 bases, in that order; junction bases with no gene match: 8. This CDR3 is built from 14 residues. Germline CDR1 reads KGHDR; CDR2 reads SFDVKD. The CDR3 spells CAIQNRGAYNEQFF. CDR3 nucleotide sequence: TGTGCCATCCAAAACAGGGGCGCCTACAATGAGCAGTTCTTC.

This clonotype was picked up a small number of times. V usage is TRBV12-3 or TRBV12-4 and J usage is TRBJ2-1; 9 bases line up with TRBD2. Trimming at V came to 7 bases and at J to 12 bases, leaving 16 bases not matched to a gene. The CDR3 runs 15 residues. The CDR3 loop is CASTLSGGTLFGQFF. The DNA of the CDR3 is TGTGCCAGCACCCTGAGCGGGGGGACTCTTTTCGGGCAGTTCTTC.

In DNA, the CDR3 is TGTGCCAGCAGTATGGGACGGCCGAACACTGAAGCTTTCTTT. It specifies CASSMGRPNTEAFF. The chain employs TRBV6-1 and TRBJ1-1; maybe TRBD1 (5 bases). The germline V gene has CDR1 MNHNS and CDR2 SASEGT. V lost 5 bases and J 1 base, leaving 11 bases between the germline ends. The CDR3 sequence is 14 residues long.

This clonotype was seen more than once but under ten times. J is TRBJ1-2 and V is TRBV6-5; 9 bases line up with TRBD1. The V segment lost 8 bases and the J segment 9 bases; nucleotides outside the gene matches: 4. Germline CDR1 is MNHEY and CDR2 is SVGAGI. The CDR3 covers 11 residues. CDR3 protein: CASGTGISYTF. CDR3 coding DNA: TGTGCCAGCGGGACAGGGATCAGCTACACCTTC.

This clonotype has more than one count but fewer than ten. The V gene is TRBV7-3, the J gene TRBJ2-2, with TRBD2 matching over 8 bases. There are 18 residues in the CDR3. Trimming at V came to 1 base and at J to 0 bases, leaving 7 bases not matched to a gene. The germline gives CDR1 SGHTA, CDR2 FQGTGA. The chain's CDR3 is CASSLKASGRANTGELFF. Written as DNA, the CDR3 is TGTGCCAGCAGCTTAAAGGCTAGCGGGCGCGCGAACACCGGGGAGCTGTTTTTT.

V usage is TRBV6-4 and J usage is TRBJ1-1; possible D gene TRBD1, 5 bases. The V gene lost 4 bases and the J gene lost 2 bases, with 8 bases spanning the gap. The CDR3 sequence is 13 residues long. The germline gives CDR1 MRHNA, CDR2 SNTAGT. Here the CDR3 DNA reads TGTGCCAGCAGTGGGACAATTAACACTGAAGCTTTCTTT. This translates into CASSGTINTEAFF.

The chain combines TRBV2 with TRBJ2-2; D is perhaps TRBD1 (6 bases). The CDR3 sequence is 15 residues long. The germline CDR1 and CDR2 sequences are SNHLY and FYNNEI. Trimming took 6 bases from V and 6 from J, leaving 17 bases between them. This CDR3 reads CASRLRDIQSGELFF. The CDR3 DNA sequence: TGTGCCAGCAGGCTCCGGGACATACAGTCCGGGGAGCTGTTTTTT.

This clonotype was detected a few times. The V gene is TRBV24-1, the J gene TRBJ2-7, with 9 bases fitting TRBD1. CDR3 size: 14 residues. J gave up 5 bases and V 1 base, and 2 bases lay outside the gene matches. Looked up from germline, CDR1 is KGHDR and CDR2 is SFDVKD. The CDR3 loop reads CATSDLGTGNEQYF. In nucleotides, the CDR3 is TGTGCCACCAGTGATTTAGGGACAGGGAACGAGCAGTACTTC.

This clonotype showed up just a few times. The chain joins TRBV29-1 to TRBJ1-1; D unresolved. V was trimmed by 5 bases and J by 0 bases, leaving 13 bases between them. Germline V gene lookup returns CDR1 SQVTM and CDR2 ANQGSEA. The CDR3 loop spans 14 amino acids. CDR3 coding DNA: TGCAGCGTTAGCGGACCAGTCATGAACACTGAAGCTTTCTTT. This codes for CSVSGPVMNTEAFF.

The table lists this clonotype with a few counts. In DNA form, the CDR3 reads TGTGCCAGCAGCTTAAACGGTGTGGGGAATTCACCCCTCCACTTT. It encodes CASSLNGVGNSPLHF. This chain connects TRBV11-3 to TRBJ1-6, with no clear D. V lost 2 bases and J 7 bases, leaving 12 bases between the germline ends. CDR3 length: 15 amino acids. Germline CDR1 SGHNT, CDR2 YENEEA.

This clonotype was seen more than once but under ten times. This chain joins TRBV10-3 and TRBJ1-2; tentative D call: TRBD1 (6 bases). Trimming left V 0 bases short and J 2 bases short, with 13 bases between. Looked up from germline, CDR1 is ENHRY and CDR2 is SYGVKD. This CDR3 region has 16 residues. The DNA of the CDR3 is TGTGCCATCAGTGAGTCCTCGGGGACAACCAACTATGGCTACACCTTC. Amino acids: CAISESSGTTNYGYTF.

This chain uses TRBV5-1 with TRBJ1-4; no definite D call. This CDR3 is built from 14 residues. V lost 1 base and J 8 bases, leaving 12 bases between the germline ends. Germline CDR1 and CDR2: SGHRS and YFSETQ. CDR3 loop: CASSLTTNREKLFF. In nucleotides, the CDR3 is TGCGCCAGCAGCTTGACAACGAATAGGGAAAAACTGTTTTTT.